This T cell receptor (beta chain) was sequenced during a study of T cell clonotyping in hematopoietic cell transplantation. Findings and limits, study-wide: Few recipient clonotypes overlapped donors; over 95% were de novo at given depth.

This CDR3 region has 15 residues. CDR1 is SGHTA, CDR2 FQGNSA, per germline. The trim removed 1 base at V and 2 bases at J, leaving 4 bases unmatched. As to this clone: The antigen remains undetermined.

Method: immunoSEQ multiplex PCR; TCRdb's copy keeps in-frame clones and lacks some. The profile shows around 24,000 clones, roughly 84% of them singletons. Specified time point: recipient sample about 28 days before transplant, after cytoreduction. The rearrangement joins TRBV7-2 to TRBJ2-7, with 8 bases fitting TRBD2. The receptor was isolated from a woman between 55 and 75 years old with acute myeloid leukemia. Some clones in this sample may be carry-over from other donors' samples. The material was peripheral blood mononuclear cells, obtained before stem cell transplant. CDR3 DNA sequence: TGTGCCAGCAGCTTAGGGGCCGGGGGGGCCTACGAGCAGTACTTC. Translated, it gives CASSLGAGGAYEQYF.